What follows are 20 T cell receptor beta chains derived from one specimen sequenced in a study of cytomegalovirus exposure and HLA in healthy donors (TCRdb year 2017). The library relied on the immunoSEQ multiplex PCR assay. For the multiplex PCR, a mixture combining 60 forward primers for TCR Vbeta segments and 13 reverse primers for TCR Jbeta segments was used. Imported from immuneACCESS, the table was reduced by TCRdb to in-frame sequences with V and J called. These copies leave out some clones; in studies compared against another copy, an unresolved V gene accounts for under half, and the cause of the remainder is not known. The sample table contains roughly 250,000 clones; only one count was recorded for roughly 86% of them. 1.5% to 2% of the sample is taken by the ten largest. Sequencing was done on a sample of PBMCs. The source is a woman in her thirties or forties in good health and CMV-seropositive.

The CDR3 DNA sequence: TGTGCCAGCAGCGGAGACGGGGGGGGCGACGAGCAGTACTTC. This encodes CASSGDGGGDEQYF. The chain combines TRBV9 with TRBJ2-7; 8 nucleotides align to TRBD2. The CDR3 length is 14 residues. Germline lookup yields CDR1 SGDLS and CDR2 YYNGEE. The V segment lost 3 bases and the J segment 5 bases; nucleotides outside the gene matches: 7.

The J gene is TRBJ2-3, the V gene TRBV27; maybe TRBD1 (5 bases). From germline, CDR1 is MNHEY and CDR2 SMNVEV (reference sequence). The CDR3 runs 14 residues. The V end was cut by 2 bases, the J end by 9 bases, with 15 bases between. The CDR3 loop is CASSLTGSPDTQYF. CDR3 sequence (DNA): TGTGCCAGCAGTTTAACAGGATCCCCGGACACGCAGTATTTT.

The gene calls are TRBV30 and TRBJ2-7; tentative D call: TRBD2 (6 bases). The CDR3 loop spans 13 amino acids. Germline V gene data show CDR1 as GTSNPN and CDR2 as SVGIG (reference sequence). V shed 3 bases and J shed 2 bases, with 11 bases lying between them. The CDR3 DNA follows: TGTGCCTGGAGGGAGGGACCGACCTACGAGCAGTACTTC. It encodes CAWREGPTYEQYF.

This chain uses TRBV5-1 with TRBJ2-3, with D unclear. The germline V gene has CDR1 SGHRS and CDR2 YFSETQ. V lost 0 bases, J lost 4 bases, and 6 bases lay in between. This CDR3 has 13 amino acids. For the CDR3, the DNA is TGCGCCAGCAGCTTGGACAGTCCAGATACGCAGTATTTT. Translated: CASSLDSPDTQYF.

The chain has TRBV4-3 and TRBJ2-1; a possible D gene is TRBD2 (6 bases). The length of the CDR3 is 17 residues. Germline V gene sequence: CDR1 LGHNA, CDR2 YSLEER. The V gene lost 0 bases and the J gene lost 0 bases, with 12 bases spanning the gap. In DNA form, the CDR3 reads TGCGCCAGCAGCCAAGATCCGGCTAGCGTCTCCTACAATGAGCAGTTCTTC. This sequence encodes CASSQDPASVSYNEQFF.

The chain couples TRBV28 to TRBJ1-1; 7 bases are a match to TRBD1. The CDR3 length is 14 residues. V gave up 4 bases and J gave up 5 bases; unmatched junction bases: 7. Germline V lookup: CDR1 MDHEN, CDR2 SYDVKM. The CDR3 nucleotides read TGTGCCAGCAGTTCCTACAGGGGTTGGACTGAAGCTTTCTTT. Encoded protein: CASSSYRGWTEAFF.

This chain joins TRBV19 and TRBJ2-1, with TRBD2 identical over 10 bases. The germline V gene encodes CDR1 LNHDA and CDR2 SQIVND (reference sequence). Trimming took 7 bases from V and 4 from J; bases not matched to a gene: 7. The CDR3 extends over 15 amino acids. The CDR3 nucleotides read TGTGCCAGTACTAGCGGGAGAGGAGGGTACAATGAGCAGTTCTTC. Translation gives CASTSGRGGYNEQFF.

The V and J genes are TRBV28 and TRBJ2-1; the match to TRBD2 covers 15 bases. Germline trimming cut 4 bases from V and 7 bases from J; bases unmatched to any gene: 5. The CDR3 totals 16 residues. Germline V CDR1 and CDR2: MDHEN, SYDVKM. The DNA for the CDR3 is TGTGCCAGCAGTTATACCGGGACTAGCGGGAGGAATGAGCAGTTCTTC. Translation: CASSYTGTSGRNEQFF.

This chain connects TRBV6-4 to TRBJ2-2, with D unclear. The CDR3 covers 12 residues. Germline V gives CDR1 MRHNA, CDR2 SNTAGT. Trimming took off 2 bases at V and 7 bases at J, with 5 bases between the two ends. In DNA form, the CDR3 reads TGTGCCAGCAGTGACGGCGGCGGGGAGCTGTTTTTT. Protein: CASSDGGGELFF.

This clone was seen just once. The chain combines TRBV12-5 with TRBJ1-1, with TRBD1 identical over 7 bases. CDR1 and CDR2 from the germline V gene are LGHNT and FRNRAP. The ends lost 4 bases at V and 4 bases at J; junction bases unmatched: 3. The CDR3 has 13 residues. DNA for the CDR3: TGTGCTAGTGGTTACGACAGGGCCACTGAAGCTTTCTTT. The encoded protein is CASGYDRATEAFF.

The chain is built from TRBV5-1 and TRBJ2-7; a possible D gene is TRBD1 (5 bases). The CDR3 covers 13 residues. Germline V gene sequence: CDR1 SGHRS, CDR2 YFSETQ. The V end was cut by 1 base, the J end by 6 bases, with 11 bases between. Here the CDR3 reads CASSLPGQTEQYF. The CDR3 DNA is TGCGCCAGCAGCTTGCCAGGGCAGACCGAGCAGTACTTC.

This clone was seen a handful of times. This chain uses TRBV12-5 with TRBJ2-2; TRBD1 agrees at 9 bases. The CDR3 sequence is 15 residues long. The J segment lost 5 bases and the V segment lost 3 bases, leaving 4 bases of the junction unmatched. Per germline, CDR1 LGHNT and CDR2 FRNRAP. The CDR3: CASGFGTGRTGELFF. CDR3 bases: TGTGCTAGTGGTTTCGGGACAGGGCGAACCGGGGAGCTGTTTTTT.

The chain employs TRBV4-3 and TRBJ2-7; the match to TRBD1 covers 8 bases. V shed 2 bases, J shed 3 bases, and the junction held 6 bases outside the gene matches. CDR1 and CDR2 (germline): LGHNA, YSLEER. The CDR3 length is 15 residues. Written as DNA, the CDR3 is TGCGCCAGCAGCCAATACGGACAGGGTGGCTACGAGCAGTACTTC. Translated: CASSQYGQGGYEQYF.

The table lists this clone with a count of one. In DNA form, the CDR3 reads TGTGCCTGGAACAAACAGGGTAGAGATCAGCCCCAGCATTTT. The encoded protein is CAWNKQGRDQPQHF. The rearrangement joins TRBV30 to TRBJ1-5, with a possible D match to TRBD1 (6 bases). Germline assignment: CDR1 GTSNPN and CDR2 SVGIG (reference sequence). V was clipped by 4 bases and J by 5 bases, with 15 bases between them. The CDR3 has 14 residues. Full variable domain (remainder filled in from reference TRBV30 and TRBJ1-5): SQTIHQWPATLVQPVGSPLSLECTVEGTSNPNLYWYRQAAGRGLQLLFYSVGIGQISSEVPQNLSASRPQDRQFILSSKKLLLSDSGFYLCAWNKQGRDQPQHFGDGTRLSIL.

This chain connects TRBV5-1 to TRBJ2-1; possible D gene TRBD2, 5 bases. The V gene's germline CDR1 is SGHRS and CDR2 YFSETQ. The CDR3 spans 14 residues. Deletions cut 0 bases from V and 8 bases from J, with 12 bases between. CDR3 in DNA: TGCGCCAGCAGCTTGGGCCATAGCGCCGATGAGCAGTTCTTC. It is translated as CASSLGHSADEQFF.

The genes are TRBV11-3 and TRBJ1-1; no firm D call. The V end lost 5 bases, the J end lost 8 bases, and 15 bases lay between the germline ends. The CDR3 is 13 residues long. Germline V gives CDR1 SGHNT, CDR2 YENEEA. This chain's CDR3 is CASSPTRSIEAFF. The DNA of the CDR3 is TGTGCCAGCAGCCCCACGCGCTCGATCGAAGCTTTCTTT.

The chain employs TRBV19 and TRBJ2-5; 9 nucleotides agree with TRBD1. Trimming cost V 5 bases and J 5 bases; bases outside gene matches: 9. Germline CDR1 LNHDA, CDR2 SQIVND (reference sequence). This CDR3 has 15 residues. The CDR3 DNA is TGTGCCAGTAGTCCCCTTTTGGGACAGGGCGAGACCCAGTACTTC. Translating gives CASSPLLGQGETQYF.

This chain uses TRBV6-5 with TRBJ2-7, with 8 nucleotides matching TRBD1. CDR3 length equals 12 residues. V lost 7 bases, J lost 5 bases, and 4 bases stayed unmatched. Germline CDR1 and CDR2: MNHEY and SVGAGI. The CDR3 DNA is TGTGCCAGCACTAGGACAGGGAACGAGCAGTACTTC. Protein sequence: CASTRTGNEQYF.

The chain combines TRBV27 with TRBJ2-3; D may be TRBD2 (6 bases). Between the trimmed V and J ends, which lost 6 bases and 2 bases, there was a span of 9 bases. CDR1 and CDR2 from the germline V gene are MNHEY and SMNVEV (reference sequence). The CDR3 consists of 13 residues. The CDR3 nucleotides are TGTGCCAGCAGACCGGGAGCCACAGATACGCAGTATTTT. Translation: CASRPGATDTQYF.

The chain combines TRBV5-1 with TRBJ2-1; 10 bases are a match to TRBD1. J gave up 6 bases and V 4 bases, and 4 bases lay outside the gene matches. The CDR3 loop spans 14 amino acids. CDR1 is SGHRS, CDR2 YFSETQ, per germline. The CDR3 coding sequence is TGCGCCAGCAGCCTGGACAGGGGGGCCAATGAGCAGTTCTTC. Translating gives CASSLDRGANEQFF.